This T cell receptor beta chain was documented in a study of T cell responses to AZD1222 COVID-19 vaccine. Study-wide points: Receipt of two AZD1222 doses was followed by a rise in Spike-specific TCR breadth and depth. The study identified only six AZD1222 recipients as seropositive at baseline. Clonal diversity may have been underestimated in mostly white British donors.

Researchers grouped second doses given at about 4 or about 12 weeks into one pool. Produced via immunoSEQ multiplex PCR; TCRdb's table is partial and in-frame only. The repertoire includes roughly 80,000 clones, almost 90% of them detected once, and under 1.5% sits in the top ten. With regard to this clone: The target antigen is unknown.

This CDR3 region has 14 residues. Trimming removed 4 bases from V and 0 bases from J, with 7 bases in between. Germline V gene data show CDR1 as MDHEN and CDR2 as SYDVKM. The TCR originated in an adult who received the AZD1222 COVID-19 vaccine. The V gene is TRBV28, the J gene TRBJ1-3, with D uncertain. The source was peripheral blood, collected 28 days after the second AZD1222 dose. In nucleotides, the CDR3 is TGTGCCAGCAGTTCGAGGGTCTCTGGAAACACCATATATTTT. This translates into CASSSRVSGNTIYF.